The clone carrying this T cell receptor beta chain was counted a few times. Antigen: not known. Germline and junction disagree at one end, which may indicate a read error. The data were obtained in a study of blood T cells in healthy people across ages. Per the germline V gene, CDR1 is MNHEY and CDR2 is SVGEGT. This CDR3 region has 18 residues. A second PCR of about 7 to 12 cycles used a sample-barcoded 5' primer and a J-beta primer mix. MiXCR was run by TCRdb on the 5' RACE reads, yielding one entry per CDR3 protein. The sample has hundreds of thousands of distinct CDR3 sequences, around 43% seen once; the top ten hold under 20%. Study-level points and caveats: Per million T cells, TCR beta diversity dropped roughly linearly as age increased. Compared with aged donors, long-lived donors showed fewer expanded clones, suggesting selection.

They isolated at least 6 million PBMCs from each sample. Sequencing was carried out using blood. This TCR was sampled from a man aged 55 to 70 in good health. V and J are TRBV6-2 or TRBV6-3 and TRBJ1-1; D unclear. The CDR3 is CASSYSIYPQEPNTEAFF. CDR3 DNA sequence: TGTGCTAGCAGTTACTCGATCTACCCTCAGGAACCGAACACTGAAGCTTTCTTT.